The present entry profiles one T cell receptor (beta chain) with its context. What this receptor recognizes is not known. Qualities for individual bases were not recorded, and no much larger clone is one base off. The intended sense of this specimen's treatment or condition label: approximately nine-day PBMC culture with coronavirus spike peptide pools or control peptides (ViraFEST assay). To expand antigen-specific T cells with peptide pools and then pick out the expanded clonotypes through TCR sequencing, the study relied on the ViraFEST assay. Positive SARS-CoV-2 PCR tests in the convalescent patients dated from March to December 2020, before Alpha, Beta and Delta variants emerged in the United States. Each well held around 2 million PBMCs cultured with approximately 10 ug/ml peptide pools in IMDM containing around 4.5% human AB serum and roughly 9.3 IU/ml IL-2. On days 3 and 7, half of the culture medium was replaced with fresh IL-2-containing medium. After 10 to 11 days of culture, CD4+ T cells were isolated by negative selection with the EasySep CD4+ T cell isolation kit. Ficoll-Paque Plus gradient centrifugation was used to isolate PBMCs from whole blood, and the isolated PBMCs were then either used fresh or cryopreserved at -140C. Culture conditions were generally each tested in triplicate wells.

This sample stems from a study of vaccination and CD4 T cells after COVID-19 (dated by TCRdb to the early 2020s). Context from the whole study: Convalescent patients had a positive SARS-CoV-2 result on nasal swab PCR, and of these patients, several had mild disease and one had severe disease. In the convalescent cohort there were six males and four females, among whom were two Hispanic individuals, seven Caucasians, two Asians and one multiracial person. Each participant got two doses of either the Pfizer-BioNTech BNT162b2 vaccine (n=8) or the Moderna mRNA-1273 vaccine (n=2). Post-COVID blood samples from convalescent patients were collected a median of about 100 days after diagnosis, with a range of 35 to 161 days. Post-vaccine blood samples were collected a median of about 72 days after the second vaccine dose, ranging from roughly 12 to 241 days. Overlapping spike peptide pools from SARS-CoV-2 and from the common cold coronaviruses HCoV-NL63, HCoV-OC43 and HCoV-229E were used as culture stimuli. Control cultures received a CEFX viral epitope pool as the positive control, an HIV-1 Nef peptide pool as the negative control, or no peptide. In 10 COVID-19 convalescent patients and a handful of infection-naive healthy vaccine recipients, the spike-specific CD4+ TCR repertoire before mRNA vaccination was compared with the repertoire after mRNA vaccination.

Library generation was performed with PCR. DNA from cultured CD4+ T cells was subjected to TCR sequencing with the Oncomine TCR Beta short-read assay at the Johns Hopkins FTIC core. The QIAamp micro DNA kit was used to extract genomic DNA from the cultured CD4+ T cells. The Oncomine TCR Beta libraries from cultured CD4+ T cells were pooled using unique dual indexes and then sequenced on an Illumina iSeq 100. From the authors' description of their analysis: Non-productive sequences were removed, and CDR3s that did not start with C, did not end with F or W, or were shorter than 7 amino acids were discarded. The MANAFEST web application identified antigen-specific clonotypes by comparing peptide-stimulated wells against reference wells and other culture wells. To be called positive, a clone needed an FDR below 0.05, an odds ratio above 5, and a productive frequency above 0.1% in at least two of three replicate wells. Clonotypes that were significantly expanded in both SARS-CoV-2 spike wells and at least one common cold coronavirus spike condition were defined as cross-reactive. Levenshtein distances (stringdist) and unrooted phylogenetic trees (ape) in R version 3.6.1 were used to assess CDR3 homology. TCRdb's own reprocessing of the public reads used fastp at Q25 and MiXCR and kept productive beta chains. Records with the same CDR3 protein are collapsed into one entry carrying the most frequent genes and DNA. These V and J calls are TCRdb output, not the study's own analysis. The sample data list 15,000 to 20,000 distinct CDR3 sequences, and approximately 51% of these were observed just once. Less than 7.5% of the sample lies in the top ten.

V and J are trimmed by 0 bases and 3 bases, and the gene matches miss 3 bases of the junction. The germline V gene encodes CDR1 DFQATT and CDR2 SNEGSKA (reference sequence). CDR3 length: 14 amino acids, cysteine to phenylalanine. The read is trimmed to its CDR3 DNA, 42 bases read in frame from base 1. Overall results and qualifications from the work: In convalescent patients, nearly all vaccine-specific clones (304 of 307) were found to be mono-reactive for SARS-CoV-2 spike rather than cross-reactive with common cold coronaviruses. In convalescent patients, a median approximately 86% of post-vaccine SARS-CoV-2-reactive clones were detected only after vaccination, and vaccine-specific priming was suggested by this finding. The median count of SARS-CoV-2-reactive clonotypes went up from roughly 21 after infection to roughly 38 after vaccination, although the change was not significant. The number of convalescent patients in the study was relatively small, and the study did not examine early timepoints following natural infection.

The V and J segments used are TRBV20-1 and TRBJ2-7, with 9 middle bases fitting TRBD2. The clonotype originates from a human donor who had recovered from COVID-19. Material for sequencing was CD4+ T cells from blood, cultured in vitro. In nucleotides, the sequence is TGCAGTGCTAGAGATTTGCGGGAGGGCTACGAGCAGTACTTC. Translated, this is CSARDLREGYEQYF.